In its sample, the clone carrying this TCR beta chain was seen many times. Sequencing runs each generated in excess of 190 million TCR-beta sequences derived from 15-18 subjects. TCRdb called the 5' RACE reads again in MiXCR, with one record for every CDR3 protein. The sample has 25,000 to 30,000 distinct CDR3 sequences; 16% are singletons. The sample belongs to a study of neurological immune-mediated disorders. Time point indicated: technical triplicate 3. The sorted libraries involved the use of about 910,000 CD4+ or CD8+ T cells. This CDR3 has 17 residues. V lost 0 bases to trimming and J lost 1 base; unmatched junction nucleotides: 6. Germline V gene data show CDR1 as SGHRS and CDR2 as YFSETQ.

The chain links TRBV5-1 to TRBJ2-7, with TRBD2 matching over 11 bases. The receptor comes from a female donor with HTLV-1-associated myelopathy (HAM/TSP). Sequencing used CD4+ T cells from blood. This chain's CDR3 is CASSLVLAGAGSYEQYF. The CDR3 nucleotides are TGCGCCAGCAGCTTGGTACTAGCGGGAGCGGGTTCCTACGAGCAGTACTTC.